This T cell receptor (beta chain) was found in a study of graft-versus-host responses after intestinal transplantation. TCRdb's copy holds only in-frame clones and misses some; the assay was immunoSEQ multiplex PCR. The sample includes some 96,000 clones, around 90% seen only once; the top ten take about 16%. Looked up from germline, CDR1 is ENHRY and CDR2 is SYGVKD. Trimming shortened V by 2 bases and J by 7 bases, and 18 bases separated the two germline ends. The CDR3 loop spans 16 amino acids. The chain employs TRBV10-3 and TRBJ1-5; D uncertain. Sequences were derived from PBMCs, sampled 450 to 480 days after intestinal transplant. This clonotype was sampled from a human patient who received an intestinal transplant, so some T cells may come from the graft donor. DNA for the CDR3: TGTGCCATCAGTGAGGCGGCGGCGGGGTTGGGACAGCCCCAGCATTTT. Protein product: CAISEAAAGLGQPQHF.